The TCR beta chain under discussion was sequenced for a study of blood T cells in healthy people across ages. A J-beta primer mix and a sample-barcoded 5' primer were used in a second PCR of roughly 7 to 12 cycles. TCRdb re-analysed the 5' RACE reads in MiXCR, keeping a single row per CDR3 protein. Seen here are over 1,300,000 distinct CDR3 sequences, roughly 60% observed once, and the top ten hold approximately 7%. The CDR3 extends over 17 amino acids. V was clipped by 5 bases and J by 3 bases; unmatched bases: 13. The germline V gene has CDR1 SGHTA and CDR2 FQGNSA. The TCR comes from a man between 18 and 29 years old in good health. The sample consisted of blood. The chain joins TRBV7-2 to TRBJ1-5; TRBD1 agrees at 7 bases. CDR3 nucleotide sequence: TGTGCCAGCAGCCCCCGACAGGGCCGAGGGGCCAATCAGCCCCAGCATTTT. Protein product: CASSPRQGRGANQPQHF.